The clone carrying this T cell receptor beta chain turned up a few times. This sample is drawn from a study of T-cell reconstitution after alpha-beta-depleted transplantation in children. V was pared by 1 base and J by 5 bases, with 5 bases between. The germline V gene has CDR1 SGHTA and CDR2 FQGTGA. This CDR3 comprises 12 residues. A library of TCRbeta sequences, prepared with unique molecular identifiers, was generated. TCRdb ran MiXCR on the PCR reads and lists one entry per CDR3 protein. This sample yields some 310,000 distinct CDR3 sequences, of which around 20% are seen a single time; approximately 11% belongs to the top ten.

J is TRBJ2-5 and V is TRBV7-3; D is undetermined. Source: PBMCs, mostly from graft donor cells, taken 180 days after TCRalphabeta/CD19-depleted stem cell transplant. The source is a male patient younger than 18 who had a stem cell transplant for acute lymphoblastic leukemia, so the T cells may come from the graft donor. CDR3 residues: CASSLMGETQYF. Written as DNA, the CDR3 is TGTGCCAGCAGCTTAATGGGGGAGACCCAGTACTTC.